This is a list of T cell receptor beta chains from one sample in a study of graft-versus-host responses after intestinal transplantation. The antigens these receptors bind are not known. Clones were sequenced by immunoSEQ multiplex PCR, and TCRdb holds only the in-frame ones, with some missing. Here the sample spans around 90,000 clones, around 92% being singletons. Sequencing was performed on unstimulated CD8+ T cells sorted from spleen or lymph node cells, taken before transplant. These receptors were obtained from a human donor who was the organ donor for an intestinal transplant. The CDR3 runs from the conserved cysteine through the conserved F or W. Fields, in order: D gene, J gene, clone size, V gene, CDR3 protein, CDR3 DNA. D genes are given only for firm matches. Clone size appears in some rows only: once, few, many, or a class for an expanded clone.

d_gene: NA; j_gene: TRBJ2-1; abundance: NA; v_gene: TRBV13; CDR3aa: CATGYRGGFGSSSYNEQFF; CDR3nt: TGTGCCACCGGATACAGGGGAGGATTTGGGTCGAGCTCCTACAATGAGCAGTTCTTC
d_gene: NA; j_gene: TRBJ1-2; abundance: NA; v_gene: TRBV5-4; CDR3aa: CASSAASAGIGYTF; CDR3nt: TGTGCCAGCAGCGCCGCATCTGCGGGAATTGGCTACACCTTC
d_gene: TRBD1; j_gene: TRBJ1-1; abundance: NA; v_gene: TRBV13; CDR3aa: CASSNVGQLNTEAFF; CDR3nt: TGTGCCAGCTCAAACGTGGGACAGTTGAACACTGAAGCTTTCTTT
d_gene: TRBD1; j_gene: TRBJ1-1; abundance: NA; v_gene: TRBV4-1; CDR3aa: CASSQEVSQGAEAFF; CDR3nt: TGCGCCAGCAGCCAAGAAGTGTCGCAGGGGGCCGAGGCTTTCTTT
d_gene: TRBD2; j_gene: TRBJ2-1; abundance: NA; v_gene: TRBV5-1; CDR3aa: CASSAGTSINEQFF; CDR3nt: TGCGCCAGCAGCGCCGGGACTAGTATAAATGAGCAGTTCTTC
d_gene: NA; j_gene: TRBJ1-6; abundance: NA; v_gene: TRBV15; CDR3aa: CATSSRGSYNSPLHF; CDR3nt: TGTGCCACCAGCAGCAGGGGTTCCTATAATTCACCCCTCCACTTT
d_gene: NA; j_gene: TRBJ1-6; abundance: NA; v_gene: TRBV30; CDR3aa: CAWSTAADSLNSPLHF; CDR3nt: TGTGCCTGGAGTACGGCCGCTGACAGTCTGAATTCACCCCTCCACTTT
d_gene: NA; j_gene: TRBJ1-1; abundance: NA; v_gene: TRBV30; CDR3aa: CAWRIGSEAFF; CDR3nt: TGTGCCTGGAGGATCGGTTCTGAAGCTTTCTTT
d_gene: TRBD1; j_gene: TRBJ2-7; abundance: NA; v_gene: TRBV7-9; CDR3aa: CASSPPDRVGEQYF; CDR3nt: TGTGCCAGCAGCCCTCCGGACAGGGTGGGCGAGCAGTACTTC
d_gene: NA; j_gene: TRBJ1-1; abundance: NA; v_gene: TRBV2; CDR3aa: CASSSDRMEAFF; CDR3nt: TGTGCCAGCAGTAGTGACAGAATGGAAGCTTTCTTT
d_gene: NA; j_gene: TRBJ1-1; abundance: NA; v_gene: TRBV7-9; CDR3aa: CASSPTVMNTEAFF; CDR3nt: TGTGCCAGCAGCCCAACAGTGATGAACACTGAAGCTTTCTTT
d_gene: TRBD1; j_gene: TRBJ1-3; abundance: once; v_gene: TRBV29-1; CDR3aa: CSVEDQEGANSGNTIYF; CDR3nt: TGCAGCGTTGAAGATCAAGAGGGGGCGAACTCTGGAAACACCATATATTTT
d_gene: TRBD2; j_gene: TRBJ2-1; abundance: NA; v_gene: TRBV11-2; CDR3aa: CASSSPTSGLSSYNEQFF; CDR3nt: TGTGCCAGCAGCTCCCCGACTAGCGGACTGAGCTCCTACAATGAGCAGTTCTTC
d_gene: NA; j_gene: TRBJ2-3; abundance: NA; v_gene: TRBV7-8; CDR3aa: CASNPRRGTDTQYF; CDR3nt: TGTGCCAGCAATCCCAGGAGGGGAACAGATACGCAGTATTTT
d_gene: NA; j_gene: TRBJ1-1; abundance: NA; v_gene: TRBV2; CDR3aa: CASSLPKGIF; CDR3nt: TGTGCCAGCAGTCTACCGAAGGGGATATTT
d_gene: NA; j_gene: TRBJ2-1; abundance: NA; v_gene: TRBV5-8; CDR3aa: CASSLGTAFGNEQFF; CDR3nt: TGTGCCAGCAGCTTGGGCACCGCCTTCGGCAATGAGCAGTTCTTC
d_gene: NA; j_gene: TRBJ2-3; abundance: NA; v_gene: TRBV7-9; CDR3aa: CASSLFRGGFTSGDTQYF; CDR3nt: TGTGCCAGCAGCTTATTTCGAGGCGGATTCACTTCAGGGGATACGCAGTATTTT
d_gene: TRBD1; j_gene: TRBJ1-2; abundance: NA; v_gene: TRBV19; CDR3aa: CASSLGDSYGYTF; CDR3nt: TGTGCCAGTAGTCTCGGGGACAGCTATGGCTACACCTTC
d_gene: NA; j_gene: TRBJ1-4; abundance: once; v_gene: TRBV4-2; CDR3aa: CARGIQGKKEKLFF; CDR3nt: TGTGCCAGGGGGATTCAGGGTAAGAAGGAAAAACTGTTTTTT
d_gene: TRBD2; j_gene: TRBJ2-1; abundance: NA; v_gene: TRBV7-6; CDR3aa: CASSFSSSGPYNEQFF; CDR3nt: TGTGCCAGCAGCTTCTCTTCTAGCGGGCCCTACAATGAGCAGTTCTTC
d_gene: NA; j_gene: TRBJ2-7; abundance: NA; v_gene: TRBV28; CDR3aa: CASSLDSSYEQYF; CDR3nt: TGTGCCAGCAGTTTAGACAGCTCCTACGAGCAGTACTTC
d_gene: TRBD1; j_gene: TRBJ1-1; abundance: NA; v_gene: TRBV28; CDR3aa: CASSHGQGKNRAEAFF; CDR3nt: TGTGCCAGCAGTCATGGACAGGGAAAGAATCGGGCTGAAGCTTTCTTT
d_gene: TRBD1; j_gene: TRBJ1-2; abundance: NA; v_gene: TRBV7-9; CDR3aa: CASSLDRGGYTF; CDR3nt: TGTGCCAGCAGCTTGGACAGGGGTGGCTACACCTTC
d_gene: NA; j_gene: TRBJ2-1; abundance: once; v_gene: TRBV13; CDR3aa: CASSLGSPNEQFF; CDR3nt: TGTGCCAGCAGCTTAGGCTCCCCTAATGAGCAGTTCTTC
d_gene: NA; j_gene: TRBJ2-7; abundance: NA; v_gene: TRBV9; CDR3aa: CASSVATGYYEQYF; CDR3nt: TGTGCCAGCAGCGTAGCGACAGGTTACTACGAGCAGTACTTC
d_gene: NA; j_gene: TRBJ2-3; abundance: NA; v_gene: TRBV28; CDR3aa: CASGNGNPSTDTQYF; CDR3nt: TGTGCCAGCGGTAACGGGAACCCAAGCACAGATACGCAGTATTTT
d_gene: NA; j_gene: TRBJ1-2; abundance: NA; v_gene: TRBV5-6; CDR3aa: CASTYWGGPMIYGYTF; CDR3nt: TGTGCCAGCACCTATTGGGGAGGACCAATGATCTATGGCTACACCTTC
d_gene: TRBD1; j_gene: TRBJ1-1; abundance: NA; v_gene: TRBV7-9; CDR3aa: CASSPRTGGLTEAFF; CDR3nt: TGTGCCAGCAGCCCCCGGACAGGGGGCTTAACTGAAGCTTTCTTT
d_gene: TRBD1; j_gene: TRBJ2-1; abundance: NA; v_gene: TRBV7-2; CDR3aa: CASSLDRVNEQFF; CDR3nt: TGTGCCAGCAGCTTGGACAGGGTCAATGAGCAGTTCTTC
d_gene: NA; j_gene: TRBJ2-7; abundance: once; v_gene: TRBV19; CDR3aa: CASSIGGSLDEQYF; CDR3nt: TGTGCCAGTAGTATCGGAGGTAGCCTCGACGAGCAGTACTTC
d_gene: NA; j_gene: TRBJ2-7; abundance: NA; v_gene: TRBV4-1; CDR3aa: CASSQVAEGEQYF; CDR3nt: TGCGCCAGCAGCCAAGTCGCGGAGGGGGAGCAGTACTTC
d_gene: NA; j_gene: TRBJ2-5; abundance: NA; v_gene: TRBV5-1; CDR3aa: CASSLYHVAETQYF; CDR3nt: TGCGCCAGCAGCTTGTACCATGTCGCGGAGACCCAGTACTTC
d_gene: NA; j_gene: TRBJ2-5; abundance: NA; v_gene: TRBV2; CDR3aa: CASSEDTAQETQYF; CDR3nt: TGTGCCAGCAGTGAAGACACAGCTCAAGAGACCCAGTACTTC
d_gene: TRBD1; j_gene: TRBJ2-7; abundance: NA; v_gene: TRBV30; CDR3aa: CAWSRDRYEQYF; CDR3nt: TGTGCCTGGAGCCGGGACAGGTACGAGCAGTACTTC
d_gene: TRBD2; j_gene: TRBJ2-1; abundance: NA; v_gene: TRBV9; CDR3aa: CASSVKLGLAGGPGDSYNEQFF; CDR3nt: TGTGCCAGCAGCGTAAAGCTTGGACTAGCGGGAGGGCCTGGAGACTCCTACAATGAGCAGTTCTTC
d_gene: NA; j_gene: TRBJ1-5; abundance: NA; v_gene: TRBV11-1; CDR3aa: CASSLAAGPNQPQHF; CDR3nt: TGTGCCAGCAGCTTAGCGGCTGGGCCTAATCAGCCCCAGCATTTT
d_gene: NA; j_gene: TRBJ2-2; abundance: NA; v_gene: TRBV7-3; CDR3aa: CASSPGVTGELFF; CDR3nt: TGTGCCAGCAGCCCAGGGGTGACCGGGGAGCTGTTTTTT
d_gene: TRBD1; j_gene: TRBJ1-2; abundance: few; v_gene: TRBV4-1; CDR3aa: CASSQVGQGTGYTF; CDR3nt: TGCGCCAGCAGCCAAGTGGGACAGGGGACTGGCTACACCTTC
d_gene: NA; j_gene: TRBJ2-1; abundance: NA; v_gene: TRBV29-1; CDR3aa: CSVELRGTYNEQFF; CDR3nt: TGCAGCGTTGAACTGCGGGGTACCTACAATGAGCAGTTCTTC